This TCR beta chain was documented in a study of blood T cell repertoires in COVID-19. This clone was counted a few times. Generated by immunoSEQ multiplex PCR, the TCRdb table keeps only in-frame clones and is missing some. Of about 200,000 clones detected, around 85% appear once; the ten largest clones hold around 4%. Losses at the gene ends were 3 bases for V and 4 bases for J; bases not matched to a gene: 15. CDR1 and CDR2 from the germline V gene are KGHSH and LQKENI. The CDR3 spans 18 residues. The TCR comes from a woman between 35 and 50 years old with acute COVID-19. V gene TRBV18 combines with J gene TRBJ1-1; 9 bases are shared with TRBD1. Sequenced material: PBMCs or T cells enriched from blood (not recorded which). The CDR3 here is CASSPVQVSGQGLTEAFF. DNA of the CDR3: TGTGCCAGCTCACCCGTCCAAGTTTCGGGACAGGGTCTCACTGAAGCTTTCTTT.